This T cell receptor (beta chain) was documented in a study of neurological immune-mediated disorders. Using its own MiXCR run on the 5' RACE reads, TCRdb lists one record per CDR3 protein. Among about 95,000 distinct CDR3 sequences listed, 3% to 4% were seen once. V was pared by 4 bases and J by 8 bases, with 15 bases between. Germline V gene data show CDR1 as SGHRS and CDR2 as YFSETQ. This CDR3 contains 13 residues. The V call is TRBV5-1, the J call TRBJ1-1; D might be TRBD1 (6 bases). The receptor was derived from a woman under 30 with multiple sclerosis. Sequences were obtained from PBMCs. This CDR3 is CASSLQGHNEAFF. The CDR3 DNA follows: TGCGCCAGCAGCCTCCAGGGACATAACGAAGCTTTCTTT.